A single sample gave rise to the 5 T cell receptor beta chains below, sequenced in a study of CD8 T cells in ankylosing spondylitis. TCRdb fed the 5' RACE reads into MiXCR, producing one record per CDR3 protein. The sample carries 390,000 or so distinct CDR3 sequences, approximately 20% recorded once. Study observations and caveats: Seemingly distinctive of ankylosing spondylitis blood was a TCR beta motif formed by eight highly homologous variants.

The antigens of these receptors remain unknown. Sample: blood, either unsorted or a sorted T cell fraction (not recorded which). Receptor source: a male donor with ankylosing spondylitis.

This clonotype was seen more than once but under ten times. The chain recombines TRBV2 with TRBJ2-1; the match to TRBD2 covers 11 bases. The V gene's germline CDR1 is SNHLY and CDR2 FYNNEI. V was pared by 6 bases and J by 3 bases, with 4 bases of the junction left unmatched. CDR3 length: 15 residues. The CDR3 here is CASRETSGSYNEQFF. The CDR3 bases are TGTGCCAGCAGGGAAACTAGCGGGAGCTACAATGAGCAGTTCTTC.

The rearrangement uses TRBV10-3 and TRBJ1-1; 7 bases line up with TRBD1. Trimming at V came to 0 bases and at J to 7 bases, leaving 2 bases not matched to a gene. The germline V gene encodes CDR1 ENHRY and CDR2 SYGVKD. The CDR3 consists of 13 residues. The CDR3 reads CAISESRDSEAFF. DNA for the CDR3: TGTGCCATCAGTGAGTCGAGGGACAGTGAAGCTTTCTTT.

V and J are TRBV4-1 and TRBJ2-1; D possibly matches TRBD1 or TRBD2 (5 bases each). Trimming took 6 bases from V and 7 from J, leaving 22 bases between them. CDR3 length: 16 residues. Germline lookup yields CDR1 MGHRA and CDR2 YSYEKL. The CDR3 DNA reads as TGCGCCAGCAGTCCGCCGGGACGCGGCACGGGGAATGAGCAGTTCTTC. Its translation: CASSPPGRGTGNEQFF.

This clonotype was detected only once. The gene calls are TRBV28 and TRBJ1-1; 7 nucleotides match TRBD1. CDR1 and CDR2 from the germline V gene are MDHEN and SYDVKM. The trim removed 5 bases at V and 3 bases at J, leaving 9 bases unmatched. There are 15 residues in the CDR3. CDR3 coding DNA: TGTGCCAGCAGTCCTCCCATGAGGGGGCACACTGAAGCTTTCTTT. This sequence encodes CASSPPMRGHTEAFF.

This clonotype showed up just a few times. This chain joins TRBV3-1 and TRBJ1-5; D perhaps matches TRBD1 (6 bases). Deletions cut 1 base from V and 7 bases from J, with 14 bases between. CDR1 LGHDT and CDR2 YNNKEL come from the germline V gene (reference sequence). The length of the CDR3 is 15 residues. The CDR3 loop is CASSQVPNREQPQHF. DNA of the CDR3: TGTGCCAGCAGCCAAGTCCCGAACAGGGAACAGCCCCAGCATTTT. Looking up the rest from reference TRBV3-1 and TRBJ1-5 gives the full variable domain: DTAVSQTPKYLVTQMGNDKSIKCEQNLGHDTMYWYKQDSKKFLKIMFSYNNKELIINETVPNRFSPKSPDKAHLNLHINSLELGDSAVYFCASSQVPNREQPQHFGDGTRLSIL.